The TCR beta chain under discussion was sequenced for a study of blood T cells in healthy people across ages. This clonotype was found once. The antigen is not known. Study-wide results and limits: Long-lived and aged donors differed, with more naive CD4+ cells and higher diversity in the long-lived.

V shed 0 bases and J shed 13 bases, with 18 bases lying between them. Germline CDR1 LGHDT, CDR2 YNNKEL (reference sequence). CDR3 length: 14 amino acids. Through a sample-barcoded 5' primer and a J-beta primer mix, a second PCR was run for 7 to 11 cycles. Each cDNA molecule received a tag from a template-switch adaptor that had 12 random nucleotides. One entry per CDR3 protein, called by TCRdb with MiXCR from the 5' RACE reads. The sample consists of 850,000 to 1,000,000 distinct CDR3 sequences, roughly half of them appearing once. This TCR derives from a woman aged 60-70 years in good health. The chain joins TRBV3-1 to TRBJ2-5; D call uncertain. Sequencing was done on a sample of blood. CDR3 coding DNA: TGTGCCAGCAGCCAAGATCGATTACTGGGCGATTCGTACTTC. This translates into CASSQDRLLGDSYF.